These 27 T cell receptor beta chains originate from one sample sequenced in a study of blood T cell repertoires in COVID-19. Assay used: immunoSEQ multiplex PCR; TCRdb lists only in-frame clones, some missing. In the table there are some 260,000 clones, 75% to 90% of which are singletons. What was sequenced was peripheral blood. The receptors were gathered from a woman in her 70s with COVID-19, enrolled during active disease.

The chain couples TRBV5-4 to TRBJ2-2; TRBD1 matches 7 bases. Germline V gene data show CDR1 as SGHNT and CDR2 as YYREEE (reference sequence). The V gene end was trimmed by 4 bases and the J gene end by 0 bases; junction bases not matched to a gene: 6. This CDR3 is built from 16 residues. The CDR3 here is CASSVPGQTNTGELFF. The CDR3 bases are TGTGCCAGCAGCGTCCCGGGACAGACGAACACCGGGGAGCTGTTTTTT. The full variable domain, with the rest looked up from reference TRBV5-4 and TRBJ2-2, is ETGVTQSPTHLIKTRGQQVTLRCSSQSGHNTVSWYQQALGQGPQFIFQYYREEENGRGNFPPRFSGLQFPNYSSELNVNALELDDSALYLCASSVPGQTNTGELFFGEGSRLTVL.

The CDR3 spells CASSRVDSYEQYF. The CDR3, as DNA: TGCGCCAGCAGTCGCGTAGACTCCTACGAGCAGTACTTC. The rearrangement uses TRBV23-1 and TRBJ2-7; D call uncertain. TRBV23-1 is flagged as an ORF with uncertain function. Trimming stripped 4 bases from V and 0 bases from J, with 7 bases between. This CDR3 comprises 13 residues.

The genes are TRBV6-1 and TRBJ2-1; no clear D gene. Germline assignment: CDR1 MNHNS and CDR2 SASEGT. Trimming stripped 0 bases from V and 9 bases from J, with 15 bases between. This CDR3 is built from 15 residues. As DNA, the CDR3 is TGTGCCAGCAGTGAAGCGCCAACCCCCCGGTTTGAGCAGTTCTTC. Protein: CASSEAPTPRFEQFF.

In its sample, this clone was seen once. This sequence joins TRBV5-1 and TRBJ2-6; 8 bases are a match to TRBD1. The length of the CDR3 is 16 residues. Germline loops: CDR1 SGHRS, CDR2 YFSETQ. V trimming: 2 bases; J trimming: 0 bases; junction bases outside the gene matches: 1. The CDR3 is CASSFTGGSGANVLTF. CDR3 nucleotide sequence: TGCGCCAGCAGCTTCACAGGGGGCTCTGGGGCCAACGTCCTGACTTTC.

The V and J genes are TRBV5-1 and TRBJ2-5; D gene uncertain. Per germline, CDR1 SGHRS and CDR2 YFSETQ. The CDR3 totals 12 residues. Trimming took 5 bases from V and 3 from J, leaving 8 bases between them. The CDR3 protein is CASSQAEETQYF. The CDR3 DNA is TGCGCCAGCAGTCAGGCAGAAGAGACCCAGTACTTC. Full variable domain (remainder filled in from reference TRBV5-1 and TRBJ2-5): KAGVTQTPRYLIKTRGQQVTLSCSPISGHRSVSWYQQTPGQGLQFLFEYFSETQRNKGNFPGRFSGRQFSNSRSEMNVSTLELGDSALYLCASSQAEETQYFGPGTRLLVL.

This chain links TRBV3-1 (or the pseudogene TRBV3-2) with TRBJ2-7; 7 bases match TRBD2. Germline CDR1 LGHDT, CDR2 YNNKEL (reference sequence). CDR3 length: 15 amino acids. The junction had 7 bases not matched to a gene; V was cut back by 1 base and J by 4 bases. CDR3 bases: TGTGCCAGCAGCCAAGCGTGGACGGGGGGATACGAGCAGTACTTC. The encoded protein is CASSQAWTGGYEQYF.

The CDR3 region is CASSLFVPPGVPDTQYF. The CDR3 DNA reads TGTGCCAGCAGTTTATTCGTGCCCCCGGGAGTCCCAGATACGCAGTATTTT. The chain is built from TRBV27 and TRBJ2-3; tentative D call: TRBD2 (6 bases). Trimming took 1 base from V and 4 from J, leaving 18 bases between them. Germline V gene lookup returns CDR1 MNHEY and CDR2 SMNVEV (reference sequence). This CDR3 region has 17 residues.

This chain joins TRBV27 and TRBJ1-4, with D perhaps TRBD1 (5 bases). The CDR3 covers 15 residues. Germline V CDR1 and CDR2: MNHEY, SMNVEV (reference sequence). Trimming pared 0 bases from V and 5 bases from J, leaving 10 bases between. The CDR3 here is CASSLSSSGNEKLFF. CDR3 in DNA: TGTGCCAGCAGTTTATCTTCGTCAGGGAATGAAAAACTGTTTTTT.

This chain connects TRBV3-1 (or the pseudogene TRBV3-2) to TRBJ1-2; tentative D call: TRBD1 (6 bases). Germline loops: CDR1 LGHDT, CDR2 YNNKEL (reference sequence). Trimming removed 3 bases at V and 10 bases at J, with 9 bases between. The CDR3 is 11 residues long. The CDR3 nucleotides read TGTGCCAGCAGCCAGGGACATGCCTACACCTTC. Protein: CASSQGHAYTF.

The CDR3 DNA reads TGCAGTGCTAGTGGGACTAGCGGGACCGGGGAGCTGTTTTTT. Its translation: CSASGTSGTGELFF. V gene TRBV20-1 combines with J gene TRBJ2-2, with 12 bases matching TRBD2. This CDR3 has 14 amino acids. V shed 3 bases and J 5 bases; nucleotides not matched to a gene: 1. Germline values: CDR1 DFQATT, CDR2 SNEGSKA (reference sequence).

The chain uses TRBV15 and TRBJ2-7; 11 bases map to TRBD2. Germline assignment: CDR1 LNHNV and CDR2 YYDKDF (reference sequence). The CDR3 is 16 amino acids. The ends lost 1 base at V and 2 bases at J; junction bases unmatched: 4. The CDR3 DNA reads as TGTGCCACCAGCAGAGGCGGGACTAGCGGTCCCTACGAGCAGTACTTC. Translating it yields CATSRGGTSGPYEQYF.

This chain connects TRBV12-3 or TRBV12-4 to TRBJ2-5, with a possible D match to TRBD1 (6 bases). V lost 7 bases and J lost 3, with 12 bases in between. The CDR3 is 13 amino acids. CDR3 residues: CASTHREEETQYF. In DNA, the CDR3 is TGTGCCAGCACCCACAGGGAAGAAGAGACCCAGTACTTC.

The genes are TRBV10-3 and TRBJ2-7; the match to TRBD2 covers 9 bases. The CDR3 covers 14 residues. From germline, CDR1 is ENHRY and CDR2 SYGVKD. Trimming at V came to 7 bases and at J to 2 bases, leaving 6 bases not matched to a gene. CDR3 nucleotide sequence: TGTGCCATCAAAAAGCTAGCGGGGACCTACGAGCAGTACTTC. Encoded protein: CAIKKLAGTYEQYF.

The chain joins TRBV6-6 to TRBJ2-2; 13 bases map to TRBD2. From germline, CDR1 is MNHNY and CDR2 SVGAGI (reference sequence). V shed 5 bases, J shed 0 bases, and the junction held 6 bases outside the gene matches. The length of the CDR3 is 18 residues. The CDR3 is CASSRGTSGISNTGELFF. CDR3 in DNA: TGTGCCAGCAGTCGCGGGACTAGCGGGATTTCGAACACCGGGGAGCTGTTTTTT.

The V and J genes are TRBV7-2 and TRBJ1-3; D is undetermined. V was pared by 0 bases and J by 4 bases, with 4 bases between. Germline CDR1 SGHTA, CDR2 FQGNSA. The CDR3 spans 13 residues. The CDR3 protein is CASSLARGNTIYF. The CDR3 DNA sequence: TGTGCCAGCAGCTTAGCGCGGGGAAACACCATATATTTT. Full variable domain (outside the CDR3, taken from reference TRBV7-2 and TRBJ1-3): GAGVSQSPSNKVTEKGKDVELRCDPISGHTALYWYRQSLGQGLEFLIYFQGNSAPDKSGLPSDRFSAERTGGSVSTLTIQRTQQEDSAVYLCASSLARGNTIYFGEGSWLTVV.

The chain recombines TRBV6-2 or TRBV6-3 with TRBJ2-7, with TRBD1 as a possible D gene (6 bases). Germline lookup yields CDR1 MNHEY and CDR2 SVGEGT. V was pared by 2 bases and J by 6 bases, with 14 bases between. CDR3 size: 14 residues. CDR3 DNA: TGTGCCAGCAGTTACGGGGGCTTATTGGGCGAGCAGTACTTC. Translating it yields CASSYGGLLGEQYF.

This chain joins TRBV5-1 and TRBJ2-7, with D tentatively TRBD1 (5 bases). Germline assignment: CDR1 SGHRS and CDR2 YFSETQ. Trimming removed 2 bases at V and 3 bases at J, with 15 bases between. There are 15 residues in the CDR3. The CDR3 region has the DNA TGCGCCAGCAGCTTCTCGACAGATACGATCTACGAGCAGTACTTC. Translation gives CASSFSTDTIYEQYF.

The chain couples TRBV4-2 to TRBJ2-5; maybe TRBD2 (5 bases). The CDR3 has 14 residues. Germline CDR1 and CDR2: LGHNA and YNFKEQ. V was cut by 0 bases and J by 5 bases, with 10 bases left in between. The CDR3 nucleotides read TGTGCCAGCAGCCAAGAAGGTAGAGGGGAGACCCAGTACTTC. Amino acids: CASSQEGRGETQYF.

The V gene is TRBV10-3, the J gene TRBJ1-3, with 9 bases that match TRBD1. Germline V lookup: CDR1 ENHRY, CDR2 SYGVKD. The V segment lost 2 bases and the J segment 12 bases; nucleotides outside the gene matches: 2. The length of the CDR3 is 12 residues. The chain's CDR3 is CAISETGGFIYF. The CDR3 DNA is TGTGCCATCAGTGAGACAGGGGGCTTCATATATTTT.

The chain joins TRBV2 to TRBJ1-4, with a tentative D call TRBD1 (6 bases). Trimming left V 10 bases short and J 8 bases short, with 20 bases between. Germline lookup yields CDR1 SNHLY and CDR2 FYNNEI. This CDR3 region has 14 residues. Here the CDR3 DNA reads TGTGCCACCGAACAGGGAGGGCTTGGGGAAAAACTGTTTTTT. Encoded protein: CATEQGGLGEKLFF.

The J gene is TRBJ1-5, the V gene TRBV6-6; no reliable D call. This CDR3 is built from 12 residues. Trimming took off 7 bases at V and 7 bases at J, with 11 bases between the two ends. Germline-derived CDR1 and CDR2 are MNHNY and SVGAGI (reference sequence). In nucleotides, the CDR3 is TGTGCCAGCACGAGGTCTACGCAGCCCCAGCATTTT. Its protein product is CASTRSTQPQHF.

The chain employs TRBV30 and TRBJ2-7; tentative D call: TRBD1 (6 bases). The CDR3 runs to 13 residues. The germline gives CDR1 GTSNPN, CDR2 SVGIG (reference sequence). The germline V and J ends were trimmed by 5 bases and 6 bases, with 17 bases remaining between them. The CDR3 DNA sequence: TGTGCCTGGGTCGTCGGCGCAGGGGTCGAGCAGTACTTC. Its translation is CAWVVGAGVEQYF.

The chain carries TRBV9 and TRBJ1-1, with D possibly being TRBD1 (6 bases). The ends were cut back, 4 bases at V and 7 bases at J, with 20 bases in the middle. The V gene's germline CDR1 is SGDLS and CDR2 YYNGEE. This CDR3 has 15 residues. The CDR3 bases are TGTGCCAGCAGCCCCAACTTCCGGGACACAAGTGAAGCTTTCTTT. Amino acids: CASSPNFRDTSEAFF.

The chain links TRBV4-2 to TRBJ2-7; no reliable D call. V was cut by 5 bases and J by 4 bases, with 21 bases left in between. The CDR3 spans 16 residues. The germline gives CDR1 LGHNA, CDR2 YNFKEQ. The CDR3 DNA reads TGTGCCAGCAGCTCCCATCTCGATCCGGTACCTTACGAGCAGTACTTC. Translation: CASSSHLDPVPYEQYF.

The chain is built from TRBV15 and TRBJ1-2, with 7 bases that match TRBD1. J gave up 8 bases and V 0 bases, and 15 bases lay outside the gene matches. Germline V lookup: CDR1 LNHNV, CDR2 YYDKDF (reference sequence). This CDR3 spans 17 amino acids. CDR3 bases: TGTGCCACCAGCAGAGATCTGGCCCATGGGACAGTCGGAGGCTACACCTTC. Protein product: CATSRDLAHGTVGGYTF.

V is TRBV5-5 and J is TRBJ1-4, with 7 positions matching TRBD1. The germline V gene has CDR1 SGHKS and CDR2 YYEKEE (reference sequence). CDR3 length: 15 residues. V lost 4 bases to trimming and J lost 5 bases; unmatched junction nucleotides: 8. CDR3 nucleotide sequence: TGTGCCAGCAGCCCCAAAACAGGGGTCAATGAAAAACTGTTTTTT. Encoded protein: CASSPKTGVNEKLFF.

The CDR3 sequence: CASSLGRGTGELFF. The CDR3, as DNA: TGTGCCAGCAGTCTCGGGAGGGGCACCGGGGAGCTGTTTTTT. The chain employs TRBV6-5 and TRBJ2-2, with 8 bases lining up with TRBD2. The length of the CDR3 is 14 residues. The V gene's germline CDR1 is MNHEY and CDR2 SVGAGI. With V trimmed by 5 bases and J by 4 bases, 3 bases remained unmatched.